This TCR beta chain was sequenced for a study of shared clonotypes between healthy human individuals. Study context: Those who served as donors were a couple of women and a few men between the ages of 18 and 49.

Naive CD8 isolation took CD45RO-negative cells positively selected for CCR7 and excluded terminally differentiated effector memory CD45RA+ cells. Profiling relied on immunoSEQ multiplex PCR, and the TCRdb table lists in-frame clones only, not all of them. The sample has a few million clones; about 93% are singletons. This clonotype originated in a man younger than 30 in good health. Some clones in this sample may be carry-over from other donors' samples. The sample consisted of naive CD8+ T cells from PBMCs.

The CDR3 is CASSSGRGANTGELFF. The DNA for the CDR3 is TGTGCCAGCAGCTCCGGGCGGGGTGCGAACACCGGGGAGCTGTTTTTT. This chain links TRBV11-2 with TRBJ2-2; D may be TRBD2 (6 bases). Trimming took 4 bases from V and 0 from J, leaving 12 bases between them. Germline V gene sequence: CDR1 SGHAT, CDR2 FQNNGV. CDR3 size: 16 residues.